This paragraph covers one T cell receptor beta chain sequence. No cognate antigen has been identified for it. No qualities accompany the bases; no much larger clone lies one base away. This sample is part of a study of cytomegalovirus exposure and HLA in healthy donors (dated by TCRdb to about 2017). The study in broad terms: According to an earlier analysis of a few hundred of the donors, some 180 million T cells yielded approximately 120 million unique TCR beta sequences and approximately 300 Gb of sequence data. An early release covering approximately 600 HLA-typed donors comprised roughly 300 gigabases of sequencing data and tens of millions of unique TCR sequences. Of the approximately 370 genotyped donors, 75% to 85% were placed in the genetic ancestry cluster associated with self-reported Caucasian donors. The aim of the study was to test whether cataloging public T cell receptors could identify signatures of past pathogen exposure. Using immunosequencing, the study profiled T cell repertoires from 666 subjects and related those repertoires to cytomegalovirus serostatus. A separate validation cohort of approximately 120 different subjects was used in addition to the roughly 620-subject first cohort. The study combined high-throughput TCR immunosequencing, statistical association of individual TCRs with disease status, and machine learning to predict cytomegalovirus infection status. A later analysis re-examined previously published TCR beta repertoires from 500 to 700 donors and added high-resolution HLA genotyping to investigate patterns of TCR occurrence. In the later analysis, no new phenotypic data were used to find candidate immune exposures; instead, reliance was placed on TCR beta sequences and their occurrence across donors. In an earlier analysis of 500 to 650 of the donors, high-throughput TCR beta sequencing was used to judge whether each TCR beta V gene segment behaved as functional or pseudogenic. Donor age, sex, ethnicity and CMV serostatus were compiled alongside the repertoire data. A later genetic analysis took genome-wide SNP genotypes for about three fifths of the roughly 670 donors and used that subset as a discovery cohort. Every repertoire in the discovery cohort had been generated on one and the same sequencing platform. HLA typing included class I and class II loci at four-digit resolution. The number of typed donors differed by locus: roughly 629-640 for A, B, C, DRB1 and DQB1; 522 for DQA1; 606 for DPA1; and roughly 490 for DPB1. Because of strong linkage in the cohort, roughly five DR-DQ haplotypes were treated as single units for association and clustering. Among 300 to 500 genotyped donors of the cohort, an average of approximately 220,000 unique TCR beta nucleotide sequences was sequenced per donor, of which roughly 17% were non-productive.

The library was built by means of the immunoSEQ multiplex PCR assay. For the multiplex PCR, a mixture combining 60 forward primers for TCR Vbeta segments and 13 reverse primers for TCR Jbeta segments was used. A multiplex PCR assay on genomic DNA amplified the CDR3 region of rearranged TCR beta genes. Amplified TCR beta libraries were sequenced as 87-base-pair reads on the Illumina HiSeq System. Concerning the study's data processing: A later analysis tallied around 80 million unique TCR beta chains across the approximately 670 repertoires, and 10 million to 11 million of those chains were shared by two or more donors. A nearest-neighbor algorithm error-corrected the raw reads and collapsed the reads into unique sequences, merging closely related sequences to remove PCR and sequencing errors. V, D and J gene segments were assigned by aligning CDR3 sequences to IMGT reference sequences. For a sequence to be retained, a match of at least six nucleotides was required to both a V gene segment and a J gene segment. A rearrangement was called productive if the CDR3 had no stop codons and remained in frame with V and J, and every other rearrangement was called non-productive. CDR3 was defined by IMGT convention, running from the second conserved V-encoded cysteine to the conserved J-encoded phenylalanine. The earlier analysis of 550 to 650 of the donors excluded any sequence lacking an unambiguous match to a single V gene segment. An earlier analysis of roughly 590 of the donors called V segments functional above 56.7% productive rearrangements and segregating when the between-donor standard deviation exceeded 5%. A statistical classification framework was built to diagnose cytomegalovirus status from the catalog of TCR beta chain sequences. In a later analysis, V and J genes were assigned by comparing TCR nucleotide sequences against IMGT/GENE-DB human TR gene sequences. In a later analysis, CDR3 sequences and most-parsimonious VDJ recombination scenarios were assigned using the TCRdist pipeline. A later analysis defined each TCR beta chain by its CDR3 amino acid sequence plus V-gene family, and excluded reads lacking a unique V-gene family. As a way to deal with suspected cross-contamination and a sequencing artifact, a later analysis dropped roughly 620 nucleotide sequences that were highly shared and had low generation probability. In a later analysis, a clonal expansion index for each public chain was calculated from normalized within-repertoire ranks of inferred template counts. In a later analysis, generation probabilities were computed with a VDJ recombination model fitted to out-of-frame rearrangements, and the resulting probabilities were checked against IGoR. A later analysis scored TCR-TCR, TCR-HLA and TCR-CMV co-occurrence with hypergeometric tests, applying a repertoire-size bias correction to TCR pairs. To estimate false discovery rates, a later analysis permuted the HLA or CMV assignments 20 times. In a later analysis, co-occurring TCRs were grouped using DBSCAN, with TCRdist sequence similarity added in when clustering inside HLA-allele-positive subsets. Repertoires with fewer than 30,000 or more than 120,000 public chains, plus five repertoires with anomalous nucleotide sharing, were excluded from co-occurrence clustering. Drawn from immuneACCESS, this table holds only the in-frame rearrangements with V and J called that TCRdb kept. Clones are partly lost; checked studies trace under half to an unresolved V gene and leave the rest unexplained. That table furnishes V, J and clone size, whereas the DNA furnished D and trimming. The sample has around 110,000 clones on record, around 80% of them singletons. The top ten clones comprise over 3.5% of the sample.

The cohort consisted of 650 to 850 healthy bone marrow donors. At the time of sampling, all cohort members were nominally healthy, though unrecorded immune exposures were likely present. The donor was CMV seropositive and belonged to the group of about 290 seropositive cohort members. Every donor gave a peripheral blood sample, and the peripheral blood mononuclear cells from that sample were used for TCR beta sequencing. The Qiagen DNeasy Blood Extraction Kit was used to extract genomic DNA from the blood cell samples. The germline V gene (reference sequence) provides CDR1 LNHNV and CDR2 YYDKDF. The CDR3, from cysteine to phenylalanine, totals 16 residues. The sequence is cut down to CDR3 DNA, 48 bases in frame from base 1. Compared with germline, V lacks 6 bases and J lacks 4 bases; bases without a gene match: 11. Broader findings and caveats from the paper: In a later genetic analysis, fewer N-insertions in productive TCRs were reported among donors in an Asian-associated ancestry cluster than the approximately 670-donor mean. In a later analysis, the rate of TCR association differed among HLA loci, with DRB1 alleles having the most associated TCRs and HLA-C alleles having the fewest. In vitro tests confirmed that a few of the cytomegalovirus-associated TCR beta chains recognize cytomegalovirus antigens. When HLA alleles, especially DR and DQ, strongly co-occurred, TCR associations were difficult to assign to individual alleles. A further reported finding was that TCR beta sequences accurately predicted the HLA-A and HLA-B alleles for most subjects in the first cohort. The authors suggested that the approach could potentially be generalized to other disease states and immunological phenotypes. While some public TCRs were present in many individuals, most TCR sequences turned up only very rarely across donors. Correlated functional status among segregating V segments might reflect linkage disequilibrium, but an unknown experimental factor could not be ruled out. The presence/absence analyses assumed that sequencing depth was roughly uniform across donors, and that assumption may not be true. Some IMGT-functional V segments, including TRBV6-2 and TRBV6-3, could not be told apart with the 87-base-pair reads, so those segments were excluded. CMV serostatus was the only immune exposure information available for the cohort. In this cohort, only TCR beta chains were sequenced, and detectable features were limited by the absence of alpha or paired-chain data. Compared with equally common non-associated chains, HLA-associated TCR beta chains in a later analysis were more clonally expanded and had lower generation probabilities. The classifier was reported to diagnose cytomegalovirus status with high specificity and sensitivity in both the original cohort and the validation cohort. Because HLA typing was missing for some donors at each locus, association tests included only the typed subset. According to a later analysis, parvovirus B19, influenza, CMV and Epstein-Barr virus appeared linked to several top co-occurrence clusters. In a later genetic analysis, a missense DCLRE1C variant was associated with V-gene and J-gene trimming of TCR beta chains, and the association was replicated in an independent cohort. A cluster of highly shared sequence variants was judged likely to represent a technical artifact of the sequencing pipeline. The study gave a list of 150 to 200 TCR beta chains associated with cytomegalovirus. In an earlier analysis of 587 of the donors, most TCR beta V segments were observed in productive rearrangements about 90% or about 30% of the time, broadly matching IMGT annotations. Because counts were too low, seventeen rarely observed V segments, including chromosome 9 orphons, were excluded from the earlier analysis of 500 to 700 of the donors. A later analysis associated 15,000 to 20,000 TCR beta sequences with specific HLA alleles at a false discovery rate of 0.05. A later analysis found that most CMV-associated TCR beta chains appeared HLA-restricted, with HLA associations seemingly driven largely by CMV exposure.

Sequences were obtained from PBMCs. This clonotype was obtained from a man between 25 and 39 years old in good health and CMV-seropositive. Here the chain combines TRBV15 and TRBJ1-4; TRBD1 matches 7 bases in the middle. The CDR3 is CATSPQGDRRNEKLFF. In nucleotide form, the sequence is TGTGCCACCAGTCCGCAGGGGGACCGACGTAATGAAAAACTGTTTTTT.